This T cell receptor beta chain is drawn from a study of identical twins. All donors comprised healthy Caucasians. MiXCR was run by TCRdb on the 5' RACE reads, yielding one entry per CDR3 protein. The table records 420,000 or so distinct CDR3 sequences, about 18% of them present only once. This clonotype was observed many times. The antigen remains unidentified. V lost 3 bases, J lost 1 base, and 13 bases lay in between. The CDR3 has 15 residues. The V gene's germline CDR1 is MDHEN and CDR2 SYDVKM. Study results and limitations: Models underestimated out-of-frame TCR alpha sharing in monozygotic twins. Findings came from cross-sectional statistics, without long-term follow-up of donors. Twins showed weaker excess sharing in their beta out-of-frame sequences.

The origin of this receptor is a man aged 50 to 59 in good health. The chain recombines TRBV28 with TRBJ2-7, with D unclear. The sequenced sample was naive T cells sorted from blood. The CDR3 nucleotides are TGTGCCAGCAGTTTTATTAGAGTGGGGTCCTACGAGCAGTACTTC. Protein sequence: CASSFIRVGSYEQYF.